This TCR beta chain was recorded in a study of identical twins. The CDR3 is made up of 16 amino acids. V was clipped by 6 bases and J by 0 bases, with 18 bases between them. The germline gives CDR1 MDHEN, CDR2 SYDVKM. Each CDR3 protein is one row after TCRdb ran MiXCR on the 5' RACE reads. The sample records some 500,000 distinct CDR3 sequences, 7.5% to 10% being singletons. Findings and limits, study-wide: Insertions ran lower in abundant cord blood beta clonotypes, though not in memory repertoires.

Remarks on this clonotype: The antigen remains unidentified.

The same data also went into a second study, on yellow fever vaccine responses in identical twins.

This clonotype was obtained from a woman between 18 and 29 years old in good health. Sequenced material: PBMCs. The chain joins TRBV28 to TRBJ2-7; maybe TRBD1 (5 bases). CDR3 DNA: TGTGCCAGCAGCCGATCCCAGGGTATCCTCTCCTACGAGCAGTACTTC. Amino acids: CASSRSQGILSYEQYF.